The TCR beta chain described here comes from a study of CD8 T cells in ankylosing spondylitis. After removal of 3 bases from V and 6 bases from J, the junction contained 7 bases not matched to a gene. Germline values: CDR1 MDHEN, CDR2 SYDVKM. The CDR3 has 15 residues. TCRdb re-derived calls from the 5' RACE reads in MiXCR, one entry per CDR3 protein. The sample yields 290,000 or so distinct CDR3 sequences, roughly 20% seen once. This clonotype occurred a few times. The chain has TRBV28 and TRBJ2-7, with TRBD1 matching 11 bases. The sequence was obtained from a female donor with ankylosing spondylitis or in good health (not recorded which). Sequenced: blood, either unsorted or a sorted T cell fraction (not recorded which). CDR3 sequence: CASSLVGQGVTEQYF. DNA of the CDR3: TGTGCCAGCAGTTTGGTGGGACAGGGGGTCACCGAGCAGTACTTC.